Below, 32 T cell receptor beta chains from the same sample are listed, as sequenced in a study of T cell responses to AZD1222 COVID-19 vaccine. The method was immunoSEQ multiplex PCR; TCRdb's version includes in-frame clones alone and lacks a portion of them. The sample table sets out over 140,000 clones. Sequenced sample: peripheral blood. Receptors were obtained from an adult in good health.

The gene calls are TRBV19 and TRBJ1-5; unclear D gene. The CDR3 consists of 13 residues. V lost 7 bases and J 3 bases, leaving 10 bases between the germline ends. Germline CDR1 LNHDA, CDR2 SQIVND (reference sequence). The CDR3 nucleotides read TGTGCCAGTATTGGACGGATCAATCAGCCCCAGCATTTT. Its protein is CASIGRINQPQHF.

This chain uses TRBV5-6 with TRBJ2-4, with a tentative D call TRBD1 (6 bases). Per the germline V gene, CDR1 is SGHDT and CDR2 is YYEEEE. The CDR3 spans 16 residues. Trimming removed 3 bases from V and 1 base from J, with 14 bases in between. CDR3 coding DNA: TGTGCCAGCAGCTCTGGACCAACAGGGGCCAAAAACATTCAGTACTTC. It is translated as CASSSGPTGAKNIQYF.

The rearrangement uses TRBV6-1 and TRBJ1-3; D is ambiguous. The germline V and J ends were trimmed by 3 bases and 4 bases, with 16 bases remaining between them. The CDR3 totals 16 residues. From germline, CDR1 is MNHNS and CDR2 SASEGT. CDR3 nucleotides: TGTGCCAGCAGTGAGATGCTGTCTCCGGGCGGAAACACCATATATTTT. Residues: CASSEMLSPGGNTIYF.

This chain links TRBV6-2 or TRBV6-3 with TRBJ2-7; 11 nucleotides line up with TRBD2. In germline, CDR1 is MNHEY, CDR2 SVGEGT. The CDR3 extends over 15 amino acids. V trimming: 4 bases; J trimming: 2 bases; junction bases outside the gene matches: 4. The CDR3 region is CASSSGTSGAYEQYF. CDR3 bases: TGTGCCAGCAGTTCCGGGACTAGCGGCGCCTACGAGCAGTACTTC.

The chain couples TRBV9 to TRBJ2-7; D is possibly TRBD1 (6 bases). The germline gives CDR1 SGDLS, CDR2 YYNGEE. There are 14 residues in the CDR3. The V end lost 4 bases, the J end lost 2 bases, and 13 bases lay between the germline ends. CDR3: CASSPRPGAYEQYF. The CDR3 DNA reads TGTGCCAGCAGCCCTCGCCCAGGGGCCTACGAGCAGTACTTC.

The V call is TRBV19, the J call TRBJ1-2, with a tentative D call TRBD1 (5 bases). The germline CDR1 and CDR2 sequences are LNHDA and SQIVND (reference sequence). This CDR3 region has 15 residues. V was cut by 2 bases and J by 5 bases, with 15 bases left in between. The CDR3 here is CASSITGGTPYGYTF. The DNA for the CDR3 is TGTGCCAGTAGTATAACCGGGGGGACCCCATATGGCTACACCTTC.

The chain employs TRBV28 and TRBJ2-7; a possible D gene is TRBD1 (5 bases). V was clipped by 3 bases and J by 2 bases, with 17 bases between them. This CDR3 comprises 16 residues. The germline CDR1 and CDR2 sequences are MDHEN and SYDVKM. CDR3 region: CASSLGSADTPYEQYF. The CDR3 DNA reads as TGTGCCAGCAGTTTGGGATCCGCGGACACCCCCTACGAGCAGTACTTC. Based on the CDR3 plus reference TRBV28 and TRBJ2-7, the full variable domain is DVKVTQSSRYLVKRTGEKVFLECVQDMDHENMFWYRQDPGLGLRLIYFSYDVKMKEKGDIPEGYSVSREKKERFSLILESASTNQTSMYLCASSLGSADTPYEQYFGPGTRLTVT.

The chain uses TRBV5-4 and TRBJ2-3; no firm D call. V was pared by 0 bases and J by 2 bases, with 10 bases between. Germline lookup yields CDR1 SGHNT and CDR2 YYREEE (reference sequence). The CDR3 loop spans 15 amino acids. The CDR3 protein is CASSLGPSSTDTQYF. CDR3 nucleotide sequence: TGTGCCAGCAGCTTGGGTCCTAGTTCCACAGATACGCAGTATTTT.

This chain uses TRBV4-3 with TRBJ1-2; D ambiguous. Germline V gene lookup returns CDR1 LGHNA and CDR2 YSLEER. There are 14 residues in the CDR3. With 0 bases removed from V and 8 bases from J, the gap between germline ends came to 13 bases. The CDR3 nucleotides are TGCGCCAGCAGCCAAGATTTCGGGTCCGGCGGCTACACCTTC. Its protein is CASSQDFGSGGYTF.

The chain links TRBV5-1 to TRBJ1-1, with 9 bases aligning to TRBD1. Unmatched junction bases numbered 2, after V lost 7 bases and J lost 1 base. The germline gives CDR1 SGHRS, CDR2 YFSETQ. The CDR3 contains 13 residues. Here the CDR3 reads CASQDRGNTEAFF. CDR3 nucleotides: TGCGCCAGCCAGGACAGGGGGAACACTGAAGCTTTCTTT. The full variable domain, rest sourced from reference TRBV5-1 and TRBJ1-1, is KAGVTQTPRYLIKTRGQQVTLSCSPISGHRSVSWYQQTPGQGLQFLFEYFSETQRNKGNFPGRFSGRQFSNSRSEMNVSTLELGDSALYLCASQDRGNTEAFFGQGTRLTVV.

The chain recombines TRBV9 with TRBJ1-1, with a possible D match to TRBD1 (5 bases). The CDR3 loop spans 15 amino acids. Between the trimmed V and J ends, which lost 0 bases and 2 bases, there was a span of 11 bases. The germline gives CDR1 SGDLS, CDR2 YYNGEE. In DNA, the CDR3 is TGTGCCAGCAGCGTAGGGGGCAAGGGAAACACTGAAGCTTTCTTT. It specifies CASSVGGKGNTEAFF.

The chain is built from TRBV5-5 and TRBJ1-4; 12 bases map to TRBD1. Trimming removed 0 bases from V and 6 bases from J; junction bases left unmatched: 12. This CDR3 comprises 19 residues. Germline lookup yields CDR1 SGHKS and CDR2 YYEKEE (reference sequence). CDR3 protein: CASSLVGPGQGAPHEKLFF. As DNA, the CDR3 is TGTGCCAGCAGCTTGGTTGGCCCGGGACAGGGGGCGCCTCATGAAAAACTGTTTTTT. Supplemented by reference TRBV5-5 and TRBJ1-4, the full variable domain reads DAGVTQSPTHLIKTRGQQVTLRCSPISGHKSVSWYQQVLGQGPQFIFQYYEKEERGRGNFPDRFSARQFPNYSSELNVNALLLGDSALYLCASSLVGPGQGAPHEKLFFGSGTQLSVL.

The J gene is TRBJ2-3, the V gene TRBV30; D ambiguous. V shed 3 bases and J shed 0 bases, with 10 bases lying between them. The CDR3 is 14 residues long. Germline V CDR1 and CDR2: GTSNPN, SVGIG (reference sequence). CDR3 nucleotides: TGTGCCTGGAGAGCATCATCTAGCACAGATACGCAGTATTTT. Translated, it gives CAWRASSSTDTQYF. The variable domain in full, with the rest retrieved from reference TRBV30 and TRBJ2-3, is SQTIHQWPATLVQPVGSPLSLECTVEGTSNPNLYWYRQAAGRGLQLLFYSVGIGQISSEVPQNLSASRPQDRQFILSSKKLLLSDSGFYLCAWRASSSTDTQYFGPGTRLTVL.

The rearrangement links TRBV6-6 to TRBJ1-5; D may be TRBD1 (5 bases). Germline CDR1 is MNHNY and CDR2 is SVGAGI (reference sequence). CDR3 length equals 15 residues. V was clipped by 5 bases and J by 2 bases, with 13 bases between them. CDR3 in DNA: TGTGCCAGCAGTGAGGGTGGGGGAGGCAATCAGCCCCAGCATTTT. Protein: CASSEGGGGNQPQHF.

V is TRBV5-1 and J is TRBJ1-1; no firm D call. Germline V gives CDR1 SGHRS, CDR2 YFSETQ. The CDR3 consists of 17 residues. V was trimmed by 7 bases and J by 0 bases, leaving 22 bases between them. This CDR3 is CASAHLETATLNTEAFF. DNA for the CDR3: TGCGCCAGCGCCCACCTCGAGACGGCTACTCTGAACACTGAAGCTTTCTTT. The full variable domain, in which reference TRBV5-1 and TRBJ1-1 provide the parts outside the CDR3, is KAGVTQTPRYLIKTRGQQVTLSCSPISGHRSVSWYQQTPGQGLQFLFEYFSETQRNKGNFPGRFSGRQFSNSRSEMNVSTLELGDSALYLCASAHLETATLNTEAFFGQGTRLTVV.

The CDR3 loop reads CASSIPGSNQPQHF. The CDR3 DNA is TGTGCCAGTAGTATTCCGGGGAGCAATCAGCCCCAGCATTTT. The chain employs TRBV19 and TRBJ1-5; D is unclear. V was pared by 3 bases and J by 1 base, with 7 bases between. The germline CDR1 and CDR2 sequences are LNHDA and SQIVND (reference sequence). The CDR3 has 14 amino acids.

This chain connects TRBV7-8 to TRBJ1-1; the D gene is possibly TRBD1 (5 bases). The CDR3 covers 15 residues. V was clipped by 5 bases and J by 1 base, with 14 bases between them. Looked up from germline, CDR1 is SGHVS and CDR2 is FQNEAQ. In nucleotides, the CDR3 is TGTGCCAGCAGCCCGTCCAAGGGACCGAACACTGAAGCTTTCTTT. Translated, it gives CASSPSKGPNTEAFF. The variable domain in full, with the rest retrieved from reference TRBV7-8 and TRBJ1-1, is GAGVSQSPRYKVAKRGQDVALRCDPISGHVSLFWYQQALGQGPEFLTYFQNEAQLDKSGLPSDRFFAERPEGSVSTLKIQRTQQEDSAVYLCASSPSKGPNTEAFFGQGTRLTVV.

This chain joins TRBV5-1 and TRBJ2-3; 8 nucleotides match TRBD2. Per germline, CDR1 SGHRS and CDR2 YFSETQ. The CDR3 consists of 16 residues. V shed 4 bases, J shed 2 bases, and the junction held 9 bases outside the gene matches. The CDR3, as DNA: TGCGCCAGCAGCCCCGGCCGGGGGGGCCCCACAGATACGCAGTATTTT. Translated: CASSPGRGGPTDTQYF.

The CDR3 sequence: CASSKGEMAEGAEKLFF. As DNA, the CDR3 is TGTGCCAGCAGCAAAGGGGAAATGGCGGAGGGAGCAGAAAAACTGTTTTTT. The rearrangement joins TRBV21-1 to TRBJ1-4. TRBV21-1 is a pseudogene locus. This CDR3 comprises 17 residues.

V is TRBV27 and J is TRBJ2-2, with 8 nucleotides matching TRBD1. The trim removed 6 bases at V and 1 base at J, leaving 7 bases unmatched. The CDR3 spans 16 residues. Germline CDR1 reads MNHEY; CDR2 reads SMNVEV (reference sequence). The DNA of the CDR3 is TGTGCCAGCAGAACTGACAGGGGCAAGAACACCGGGGAGCTGTTTTTT. Amino acid sequence: CASRTDRGKNTGELFF.

The gene calls are TRBV18 and TRBJ1-1; D gene ambiguous. The germline V gene has CDR1 KGHSH and CDR2 LQKENI. Deletions cut 3 bases from V and 1 base from J, with 9 bases between. The CDR3 runs 14 residues. CDR3 sequence reads: CASSPVARNTEAFF. Written as DNA, the CDR3 is TGTGCCAGCTCACCCGTGGCGAGGAACACTGAAGCTTTCTTT.

The chain is built from TRBV6-1 and TRBJ1-1; 7 nucleotides align to TRBD1. CDR1 and CDR2 (germline): MNHNS, SASEGT. The J segment lost 3 bases and the V segment lost 3 bases, leaving 10 bases of the junction unmatched. The CDR3 extends over 16 amino acids. The DNA of the CDR3 is TGTGCCAGCAGTGATAAGGGGGCGCGGGTGGACACTGAAGCTTTCTTT. Translating gives CASSDKGARVDTEAFF.

The chain employs TRBV5-1 and TRBJ1-2; no clear D gene. This CDR3 has 15 amino acids. The germline V gene encodes CDR1 SGHRS and CDR2 YFSETQ. V was pared by 0 bases and J by 1 base, with 10 bases between. The DNA of the CDR3 is TGCGCCAGCAGCTTGGGGCACGCCAATAACTATGGCTACACCTTC. Its translation is CASSLGHANNYGYTF.

The rearrangement uses TRBV9 and TRBJ2-5, with 9 bases aligning to TRBD2. Germline trimming cut 0 bases from V and 2 bases from J; bases unmatched to any gene: 8. The germline V gene has CDR1 SGDLS and CDR2 YYNGEE. The CDR3 runs 17 residues. CDR3 coding DNA: TGTGCCAGCAGCGTAGATAGCGGGGGACTACTTCAAGAGACCCAGTACTTC. Translated: CASSVDSGGLLQETQYF.

CDR3: CASSQVSSPLHF. In DNA, the CDR3 is TGTGCCAGCAGCCAAGTTTCATCACCCCTCCACTTT. This rearrangement joins TRBV3-1 (or the pseudogene TRBV3-2) to TRBJ1-6; no clear D. The germline V gene has CDR1 LGHDT and CDR2 YNNKEL (reference sequence). There are 12 residues in the CDR3. Trimming removed 1 base at V and 10 bases at J, with 5 bases between.

The chain links TRBV5-1 to TRBJ2-7; possibly TRBD1 for D (5 bases). The ends were cut back, 4 bases at V and 3 bases at J, with 11 bases in the middle. CDR3 length equals 13 residues. Per the germline V gene, CDR1 is SGHRS and CDR2 is YFSETQ. The DNA of the CDR3 is TGCGCCAGCAGCAACCCTGACAGCTACGAGCAGTACTTC. Its translation is CASSNPDSYEQYF.

The chain joins TRBV7-8 to TRBJ2-7; 9 bases map to TRBD1. V trimming: 2 bases; J trimming: 4 bases; junction bases outside the gene matches: 6. CDR1 is SGHVS, CDR2 FQNEAQ, per germline. The CDR3 is 15 amino acids. CDR3 protein: CASSLPGTGSYEQYF. Written as DNA, the CDR3 is TGTGCCAGCAGCTTACCCGGGACAGGGAGTTACGAGCAGTACTTC.

The V gene is TRBV6-2 or TRBV6-3, the J gene TRBJ2-3; the D gene is possibly TRBD2 (5 bases). Germline V lookup: CDR1 MNHEY, CDR2 SVGEGT. The ends were cut back, 0 bases at V and 1 base at J, with 23 bases in the middle. The CDR3 is 20 amino acids. The CDR3 loop reads CASSYSLPTSNRSGTDTQYF. DNA of the CDR3: TGTGCCAGCAGTTACTCGTTGCCCACTAGTAACCGATCCGGCACAGATACGCAGTATTTT.

In regard to this clone: Other DNA sequences from this sample encode an identical CDR3 as well. The chain recombines TRBV7-9 with TRBJ2-7, with D tentatively TRBD1 or TRBD2 (5 bases each). CDR1 is SEHNR, CDR2 FQNEAQ, per germline (reference sequence). There are 13 residues in the CDR3. Trimming took off 6 bases at V and 2 bases at J, with 11 bases between the two ends. The CDR3: CASRGQGAYEQYF. The CDR3 coding sequence is TGTGCCAGCAGAGGCCAGGGAGCCTACGAGCAGTACTTC. The whole variable domain, filled in from reference TRBV7-9 and TRBJ2-7, reads DTGVSQNPRHKITKRGQNVTFRCDPISEHNRLYWYRQTLGQGPEFLTYFQNEAQLEKSRLLSDRFSAERPKGSFSTLEIQRTEQGDSAMYLCASRGQGAYEQYFGPGTRLTVT.

This chain connects TRBV6-5 to TRBJ1-4; D perhaps matches TRBD1 (6 bases). CDR3 length: 15 amino acids. Germline CDR1 reads MNHEY; CDR2 reads SVGAGI. Trimming pared 5 bases from V and 5 bases from J, leaving 15 bases between. The CDR3 DNA is TGTGCCAGCAGTACCTCGACAGGATCGAATGAAAAACTGTTTTTT. Encoded protein: CASSTSTGSNEKLFF.

V is TRBV30 and J is TRBJ1-2; a possible D gene is TRBD1 (6 bases). V was clipped by 2 bases and J by 4 bases, with 8 bases between them. Germline-derived CDR1 and CDR2 are GTSNPN and SVGIG (reference sequence). The CDR3 contains 12 residues. The CDR3 DNA sequence: TGTGCCTGGAGTCAGGGGACCTATGGCTACACCTTC. Its translation: CAWSQGTYGYTF. The full variable domain, with the rest looked up from reference TRBV30 and TRBJ1-2, is SQTIHQWPATLVQPVGSPLSLECTVEGTSNPNLYWYRQAAGRGLQLLFYSVGIGQISSEVPQNLSASRPQDRQFILSSKKLLLSDSGFYLCAWSQGTYGYTFGSGTRLTVV.

The genes are TRBV9 and TRBJ2-3, with D unresolved. The CDR3 consists of 14 residues. V lost 4 bases and J lost 2, with 11 bases in between. Per germline, CDR1 SGDLS and CDR2 YYNGEE. The CDR3 loop reads CASSLRPNTDTQYF. The CDR3 DNA is TGTGCCAGCAGCTTAAGACCGAACACAGATACGCAGTATTTT.